This T cell receptor (beta chain) was documented in a study of cytomegalovirus exposure and HLA in healthy donors. Study summary: Among about 179 million T cells, an earlier analysis found 117 million unique TCR beta sequences. The study's early data release held about 77 million unique TCRs from HLA-typed donors. Whole-study results and caveats: Most CMV-associated TCR beta chains appeared HLA-restricted in a later analysis. Cytomegalovirus status was reportedly diagnosed by the classifier with high sensitivity and specificity.

The PCR was carried out with 60 Vbeta primers and 13 Jbeta primers. Sequencing was performed with immunoSEQ multiplex PCR; in TCRdb, only in-frame clones are kept and a portion is missing. The table has roughly 220,000 clones, around 80% seen once. Remarks on this clone: The antigen is unknown.

V lost 1 base to trimming and J lost 4 bases, with 11 bases between them. Germline CDR1 reads PRHDT; CDR2 reads FYEKMQ (reference sequence). The CDR3 totals 15 residues. Sequenced input: PBMCs. The receptor was derived from a young man in good health and CMV-seronegative. The chain joins TRBV13 to TRBJ2-1; D is perhaps TRBD2 (5 bases). The CDR3 reads CASSLARLPYNEQFF. The CDR3, as DNA: TGTGCCAGCAGCTTAGCGAGACTACCATACAATGAGCAGTTCTTC.